The 8 T cell receptor beta chains in this list originate from one sample, sequenced in a study of T cells after yellow fever vaccination. TCRdb independently ran MiXCR on the 5' RACE reads; one entry per CDR3 protein. The sample holds about 320,000 distinct CDR3 sequences, roughly 6.8% seen once. The sample consisted of PBMCs, taken roughly seven weeks after the first yellow fever vaccination. The receptors derive from a man aged 18 to 29 who received the YFV17D yellow fever vaccine.

With regard to this clonotype: Germline and junction disagree at one end, which may indicate a read error. This rearrangement joins TRBV10-3 to TRBJ2-5; possibly TRBD1 for D (6 bases). Per the germline V gene, CDR1 is ENHRY and CDR2 is SYGVKD. The CDR3 contains 14 residues. The CDR3 DNA reads as TGTGCCAACAGTGAAACAGGGCGGAAAGAGACCCAGTACTTC. Residues: CANSETGRKETQYF.

This clonotype was detected a few times. The chain joins TRBV12-3 or TRBV12-4 to TRBJ1-5, with no clear D. V was trimmed by 2 bases and J by 4 bases, leaving 9 bases between them. The CDR3 covers 14 residues. The CDR3: CASSLRRTNQPQHF. The CDR3 DNA sequence: TGTGCCAGCAGTTTACGACGGACTAATCAGCCCCAGCATTTT.

The chain couples TRBV5-1 to TRBJ1-5; D is uncertain. V lost 4 bases to trimming and J lost 5 bases, with 13 bases between them. CDR1 and CDR2 from the germline V gene are SGHRS and YFSETQ. The CDR3 consists of 14 residues. The CDR3 here is CASSPRAGDQPQHF. The CDR3 nucleotides read TGCGCCAGCAGCCCTAGGGCCGGCGATCAGCCCCAGCATTTT.

This clonotype was seen only a few times. V gene TRBV6-1 combines with J gene TRBJ2-5, with 7 bases matching TRBD1. The germline V gene has CDR1 MNHNS and CDR2 SASEGT. The V and J ends lost 7 bases and 5 bases, in that order; junction bases with no gene match: 13. The CDR3 is 15 residues long. Written as DNA, the CDR3 is TGTGCCAGCATGAAGGACAGGCCGCCTTGGGAGACCCAGTACTTC. Translating it yields CASMKDRPPWETQYF.

This clonotype was detected many times. CDR3 protein: CASSSYGEQYF. DNA of the CDR3: TGTGCCAGCTCATCGTATGGCGAGCAGTACTTC. The chain uses TRBV18 and TRBJ2-7; D not resolved. Looked up from germline, CDR1 is KGHSH and CDR2 is LQKENI. CDR3 length: 11 amino acids. Deletions cut 5 bases from V and 6 bases from J, with 8 bases between.

This clonotype was found a few times. J is TRBJ2-5 and V is TRBV7-9; possible D gene TRBD2, 6 bases. The V end lost 3 bases, the J end lost 3 bases, and 17 bases lay between the germline ends. The germline V gene has CDR1 SEHNR and CDR2 FQNEAQ (reference sequence). The CDR3 has 16 residues. The DNA for the CDR3 is TGTGCCAGCAGCTTTTCGGCGGGACGGTCTGAAGAGACCCAGTACTTC. Translating gives CASSFSAGRSEETQYF.

This clonotype was picked up a small number of times. A read error may account for a junction end that differs from germline. The chain is built from TRBV7-9 and TRBJ2-1, with TRBD2 identical over 8 bases. Germline V CDR1 and CDR2: SEHNR, FQNEAQ (reference sequence). The CDR3 consists of 14 residues. The CDR3, as DNA: TGTGCCAGCAGTTTAGCGGGGCCATTCTATGAGCAGTTCTTC. Protein product: CASSLAGPFYEQFF.

The chain couples TRBV7-2 to TRBJ1-1; perhaps TRBD1 as D (5 bases). The CDR3 sequence is 14 residues long. With 0 bases removed from V and 10 bases from J, the gap between germline ends came to 15 bases. Germline CDR1 is SGHTA and CDR2 is FQGNSA. The CDR3 DNA reads TGTGCCAGCAGCTTAGCGTGGGGCCCGGGGGGAGCTTTCTTT. This codes for CASSLAWGPGGAFF.